This T cell receptor beta chain was sequenced in a study of blood T cell repertoires in COVID-19. How the authors handled the data: Reference gene primer amplification in the assay estimated nucleated cell counts. Sequencing was performed with immunoSEQ multiplex PCR; in TCRdb, only in-frame clones are kept and a portion is missing. V and J calls and clone size follow that table, whereas D and trimming were derived from the DNA. The sample yields approximately 200,000 clones, about 87% seen once. Germline values: CDR1 LGHDT, CDR2 YNNKEL (reference sequence). V gave up 6 bases and J gave up 4 bases, with 13 bases separating them. This CDR3 has 14 amino acids. Enrolment of Seattle patients took place during active infection, and they were followed longitudinally.

Sequenced sample: peripheral blood. This chain connects TRBV3-1 (or the pseudogene TRBV3-2) to TRBJ2-1, with D possibly matching TRBD2 (6 bases). The sequence was obtained from a man between 25 and 39 years old with COVID-19, enrolled during active disease. The CDR3 sequence is CASRKGGTYNEQFF. CDR3 nucleotides: TGTGCCAGCAGGAAGGGCGGGACTTACAATGAGCAGTTCTTC.